This T cell receptor (beta chain) comes out of a study of blood T cells in healthy people across ages (dated by TCRdb to between 2014 and 2017). Some background on the complete study: In model experiments, template switching captured about one uniquely barcoded TCR beta cDNA molecule for every two T cells. The study measured age-related changes in TCR beta repertoire diversity using deep sequencing normalized with unique cDNA molecular identifiers. The donors were split into four age groups: young (average 16 years), middle-aged (roughly 40), aged (roughly 68) and long-lived (roughly 80). To avoid experimental bias, donors of different ages were spread randomly across the sequencing lanes. Using the same blood draw, the study looked at two additional independent replicas of 1 million unique cDNA reads for two donors, one aged 18 to 29 and the other aged 80 or older. What the authors observed across the whole study: Compared with the aged group, more naive CD4+ T cells, fewer expanded clones and increased TCR diversity were shown by the long-lived group, suggesting age selection. Conclusive comparison of naive and antigen-experienced compartments was prevented by the profiling of bulk unsorted PBMCs. The CMV infection status of donors was not known, potentially confounding age-related changes in expanded clonotypes. Observed TCR beta diversity per million T cells fell roughly linearly with age, and a significant reduction was already apparent by age roughly 40. Estimates of total diversity from one million sequenced T cells were regarded as lower bounds and underestimates. Observed TCR beta diversity correlated strongly with the percentage of naive T cells measured by flow cytometry.

From the cysteine up to the phenylalanine, the CDR3 has a length of 16 residues. Only the CDR3 part of the read is kept: 48 bases, read in frame from the first base. V is cut back by 6 bases and J by 0 bases, with 10 bases in the junction unmatched. Taken from the germline V gene, the CDR1 and CDR2 loops are SGHDT and YYEEEE. Donors were 40 or so systemically healthy Caucasian individuals from Russia aged roughly 6 to 95 years. Approximately 9.3 milliliters of peripheral blood were collected from each donor into EDTA-treated Vacutainer tubes. Ficoll-Paque density-gradient centrifugation was used to isolate PBMCs, with at least 6.5 million per sample. Total RNA, at least 6 micrograms per sample, was extracted from PBMCs with Trizol reagent. For every donor, flow cytometry on a PBMC aliquot measured the percentage of naive CD45RAhigh/CD27high T cells. Points on this clonotype: Its antigen remains unidentified. No quality values exist for individual bases; no much larger clone is one base distant.

The library relied on 5' RACE. Instrument used: Illumina HiSeq 2500. A second PCR of about 6 to 12 cycles was run with a J-beta primer mix and a sample-barcoded 5' primer. Each TCR beta cDNA molecule received a unique molecular identifier from a template-switch 5' adaptor carrying 12 random nucleotides. Each sample yielded at least 3 million CDR3-containing paired-end reads. First-strand cDNA synthesis was performed from all RNA using the Mint cDNA synthesis kit, with priming by a TRBC-specific oligonucleotide. All cDNA was treated with uracil-DNA glycosylase and then went through a first 18-cycle PCR with the universal primers M1SS and BC2_uni_R. As for the original processing: For normalization, 1 million high-quality reads, each with a distinct molecular identifier, were randomly selected from each sample. Reads sharing molecular identifiers were discarded rather than binned into consensus sequences. MiTCR, set to a Q25 quality threshold and the strictest error-elimination algorithm, was used for CDR3 identification, clonotype clustering and error correction. A nonparametric unseen species model with Euler transformation was used to estimate lower-bound total TCR beta diversity. The public reads were reanalyzed by TCRdb: fastp trimming at Q25, MiXCR alignment, in-frame beta chains only. Merged by CDR3 protein, the rows form single entries marked with the most common genes and DNA. The V and J calls reflect TCRdb's pipeline rather than the authors' work. Here the sample has 1,100,000 or so distinct CDR3 sequences; around 45% occur a single time. Jointly, the top ten make up under 20% of the sample.

The rearranged chain carries TRBV5-6 and TRBJ2-5, with 8 junctional bases fitting TRBD1. Sequencing used blood. This receptor was obtained from an older woman in good health. The DNA sequence follows: TGTGCCAGCATCAACTTGGGGGACAGGAACCAAGAGACCCAGTACTTC. Translated, it reads CASINLGDRNQETQYF.